This TCR beta chain was recovered during a study of CD8 T cells in Susac syndrome. RNA in amounts of roughly 0.5 to 1 ug was reverse transcribed with random hexamers. MiXCR was run by TCRdb on the immunoSEQ multiplex PCR reads, yielding one entry per CDR3 protein. The data show 100,000 or so distinct CDR3 sequences, around 93% seen once. Of note for this clonotype: Its antigen remains unknown.

The study's findings and limits: The study admitted that it had a relatively small number of individuals in its TCR sequencing and HLA analysis.

Germline CDR1 KGHSH, CDR2 LQKENI. V shed 3 bases and J shed 4 bases, with 15 bases lying between them. This CDR3 has 15 residues. Controls matched for age and sex were healthy donors. The sequencing input was CD8+ T cells from PBMCs. The chain employs TRBV18 and TRBJ1-2; D gene ambiguous. The sequence was obtained from a human donor in good health. The DNA of the CDR3 is TGTGCCAGCTCACCTAGAGAGCCTTACGGCTATGGCTACACCTTC. This translates into CASSPREPYGYGYTF. Full variable domain (remainder filled in from reference TRBV18 and TRBJ1-2): NAGVMQNPRHLVRRRGQEARLRCSPMKGHSHVYWYRQLPEEGLKFMVYLQKENIIDESGMPKERFSAEFPKEGPSILRIQQVVRGDSAAYFCASSPREPYGYGYTFGSGTRLTVV.